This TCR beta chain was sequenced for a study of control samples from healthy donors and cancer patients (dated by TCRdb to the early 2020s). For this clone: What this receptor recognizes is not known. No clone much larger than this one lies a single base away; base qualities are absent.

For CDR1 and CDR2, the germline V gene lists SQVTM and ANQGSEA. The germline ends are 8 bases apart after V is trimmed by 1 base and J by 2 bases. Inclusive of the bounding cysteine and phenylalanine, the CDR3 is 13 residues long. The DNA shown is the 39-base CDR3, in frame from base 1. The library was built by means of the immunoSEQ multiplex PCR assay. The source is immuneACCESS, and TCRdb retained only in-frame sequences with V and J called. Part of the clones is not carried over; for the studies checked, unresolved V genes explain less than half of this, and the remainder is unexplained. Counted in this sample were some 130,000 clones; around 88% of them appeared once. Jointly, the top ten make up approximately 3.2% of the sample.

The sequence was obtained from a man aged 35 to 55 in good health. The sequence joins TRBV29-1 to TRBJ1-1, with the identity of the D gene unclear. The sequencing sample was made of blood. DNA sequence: TGCAGCGTTGAAGGGACTCAAAACACTGAAGCTTTCTTT. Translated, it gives CSVEGTQNTEAFF.